This is a list of T cell receptor beta chains from one sample in a study of T cells after yellow fever vaccination. TCRdb reprocessed the 5' RACE reads via MiXCR and lists one record per CDR3 protein. The repertoire holds 350,000 or so distinct CDR3 sequences, with less than 9.5% as singletons. Sequencing was performed on PBMCs, taken roughly 45 days after the first yellow fever vaccination. These receptors came from a young man who received the YFV17D yellow fever vaccine. The CDR3 runs from the conserved cysteine through the conserved F or W. The order of the fields is CDR3 protein, V gene, J gene.

CDR3aa: CASSWDRFYNSPLHF
v_gene: TRBV5-6
j_gene: TRBJ1-6

CDR3aa: CASSQGVLALNEQFF
v_gene: TRBV4-3
j_gene: TRBJ2-1

CDR3aa: CASSRLAGDEQYF
v_gene: TRBV5-1
j_gene: TRBJ2-7

CDR3aa: CASSQVAGETSPLHF
v_gene: TRBV4-1
j_gene: TRBJ1-6

CDR3aa: CASSLADYRTDTQYF
v_gene: TRBV12-3/TRBV12-4
j_gene: TRBJ2-3

CDR3aa: CASSLVRSGGRYNEQFF
v_gene: TRBV5-6
j_gene: TRBJ2-1

CDR3aa: CASSLRALGQGMNTEAFF
v_gene: TRBV5-1
j_gene: TRBJ1-1

CDR3aa: CSAWADRGQETQYF
v_gene: TRBV20-1
j_gene: TRBJ2-5

CDR3aa: CASSPGVSGGFTDTQYF
v_gene: TRBV6-1
j_gene: TRBJ2-3

CDR3aa: CAWSVGTVLLSGNTIYF
v_gene: TRBV30
j_gene: TRBJ1-3

CDR3aa: CASSLLPGTYEQYF
v_gene: TRBV3-1
j_gene: TRBJ2-7

CDR3aa: CASSFFSGTGPWGTEAFF
v_gene: TRBV5-1
j_gene: TRBJ1-1

CDR3aa: CASSQDYGGVGAFF
v_gene: TRBV14
j_gene: TRBJ1-1

CDR3aa: CASSPGLAGGPNEQFF
v_gene: TRBV7-9
j_gene: TRBJ2-1

CDR3aa: CASSVDLPIGNEQFF
v_gene: TRBV9
j_gene: TRBJ2-1

CDR3aa: CSARESGNQPQHF
v_gene: TRBV20-1
j_gene: TRBJ1-5

CDR3aa: CASTRGGRVYGYTF
v_gene: TRBV12-3/TRBV12-4
j_gene: TRBJ1-2

CDR3aa: CASSLIQGAGGYTF
v_gene: TRBV27
j_gene: TRBJ1-2